Listed below are T cell receptor beta chains from one sample, sequenced in a study of blood T cell repertoires in COVID-19. TCRdb keeps only in-frame clones here, not all; method: immunoSEQ multiplex PCR. The sample has fewer than 200,000 clones, over 75% seen once. Sample: PBMCs or T cells enriched from blood (not recorded which). The receptors derive from a woman in her late teens or twenties who had recovered from COVID-19. The CDR3 runs from the conserved cysteine through the conserved F or W. Each record gives: clone size, CDR3 length, D gene, V gene, J gene, CDR3 DNA, CDR3 protein. The D gene is left open where the match is weak. Some rows have no size entry. The others give once, few or many, or a class for an expanded clone.

few	14	.	TRBV5-1	TRBJ2-3	TGCGCCAGCAGCTTGGACAGTTACACAGATACGCAGTATTTT	CASSLDSYTDTQYF
.	15	TRBD1	TRBV27	TRBJ1-5	TGTGCCAGCAGTCACGGACAGGGCAGCAATCAGCCCCAGCATTTT	CASSHGQGSNQPQHF
.	14	.	TRBV9	TRBJ2-1	TGTGCCAGCAGCGTAGGGGCCAGGGACAATGAGCAGTTCTTC	CASSVGARDNEQFF
.	14	TRBD1	TRBV7-2	TRBJ1-1	TGTGCCAGCAGCTCAGAGGGGGCAGGCACTGAAGCTTTCTTT	CASSSEGAGTEAFF
.	18	.	TRBV7-2	TRBJ2-1	TGTGCCAGCAGCCGCCTGGGTCGTAGCGTCAGGGGGGTGACTGAGCAGTTCTTC	CASSRLGRSVRGVTEQFF
.	18	TRBD1	TRBV28	TRBJ1-6	TGTGCCAGCAGTTTTGGTTTAGGACAGGGGATTGTTAATTCACCCCTCCACTTT	CASSFGLGQGIVNSPLHF
.	14	.	TRBV6-5	TRBJ1-2	TGTGCCAGCAGTTGGACTTACCAAGATCGCGGCTACACCTTC	CASSWTYQDRGYTF
.	11	.	TRBV11-2	TRBJ2-7	TGTGCCAGCAGCCAGGGCGGGGAGTTGTACTTC	CASSQGGELYF
.	12	TRBD1	TRBV6-2/TRBV6-3	TRBJ1-5	TGTGCCAGCAGTTGGGACAGGTCGCCCCAGCATTTT	CASSWDRSPQHF
.	15	.	TRBV11-3	TRBJ2-2	TGTGCCAGCAGCTTAAGGAGTGGGAACACCGGGGAGCTGTTTTTT	CASSLRSGNTGELFF
.	13	TRBD2	TRBV2	TRBJ2-5	TGTGCCAGCAAGCGGGGAGGGCAAGAGACCCAGTACTTC	CASKRGGQETQYF
once	14	TRBD1	TRBV24-1	TRBJ1-2	TGTGCCACCAGTACAGGGGGCGGTATCTATGGCTACACCTTC	CATSTGGGIYGYTF
.	16	TRBD1	TRBV29-1	TRBJ2-3	TGCAGCGTCGGGGTCAGGGGGCTCCTAGTCACAGATACGCAGTATTTT	CSVGVRGLLVTDTQYF
.	16	.	TRBV5-1	TRBJ2-7	TGCGCCAGCAACAGTCCTGGGCAGGGCAACGCCTACGAGCAGTACTTC	CASNSPGQGNAYEQYF
.	16	.	TRBV11-2	TRBJ1-3	TGTGCCAGCAGCCCGCCGTTGGGCAGGGCTAGAAACACCATATATTTT	CASSPPLGRARNTIYF
once	14	.	TRBV7-9	TRBJ1-2	TGTGCCAGCAGCCCCCCCGAGAGGTCGGAGGGATACACCTTC	CASSPPERSEGYTF
.	16	TRBD1	TRBV2	TRBJ1-5	TGTGCCAGCAGAGCCGGGACAGGGGACCTTAATCAGCCCCAGCATTTT	CASRAGTGDLNQPQHF
.	13	.	TRBV19	TRBJ1-1	TGTGCCAGTAGTTACACCCGACAGTATGAAGCTTTCTTT	CASSYTRQYEAFF
.	17	TRBD1	TRBV6-2/TRBV6-3	TRBJ2-2	TGTGCCAGCAGCTATCGACACAGGGGGTCAGGCACCGGGGAGCTGTTTTTT	CASSYRHRGSGTGELFF
.	14	TRBD1	TRBV6-5	TRBJ2-1	TGTGCCAGCAGTCTAGGACAGGGGGCGAATGAGCAGTTCTTC	CASSLGQGANEQFF
.	14	.	TRBV11-2	TRBJ2-5	TGTGCCAGCAGCTTTCGGTCCGTCCAAGAGACCCAGTACTTC	CASSFRSVQETQYF
.	17	.	TRBV7-6	TRBJ1-4	TGTGCCAGCAGCCCCCGAGCGACAGGCGCAACTAATGAAAAACTGTTTTTT	CASSPRATGATNEKLFF
.	13	.	TRBV4-1	TRBJ2-7	TGCGCCAGCAGCCCTGACAGGTACTACGAGCAGTACTTC	CASSPDRYYEQYF
.	13	.	TRBV11-3	TRBJ1-1	TGTGCCAGCAGCTTATGGCTGAACACTGAAGCTTTCTTT	CASSLWLNTEAFF
.	17	TRBD2	TRBV7-2	TRBJ2-1	TGTGCCAGCAGCTTAGCGGTTTCGGCGGGGGGATACAATGAGCAGTTCTTC	CASSLAVSAGGYNEQFF
.	15	.	TRBV18	TRBJ1-1	TGTGCCAGCTCACCGGAGACGGGGTTGAACACTGAAGCTTTCTTT	CASSPETGLNTEAFF
once	16	.	TRBV28	TRBJ2-3	TGTGCCAGCAGTTCCCGACTCAGACCGTCGGCAGATACGCAGTATTTT	CASSSRLRPSADTQYF
.	14	.	TRBV18	TRBJ1-4	TGTGCCAGCTCAACAGGGACGACTAATGAAAAACTGTTTTTT	CASSTGTTNEKLFF
.	17	.	TRBV7-8	TRBJ1-6	TGTGCCAGCAGCTTAGAAGGCGGGGGATCCTATAATTCACCCCTCCACTTT	CASSLEGGGSYNSPLHF
.	16	TRBD1	TRBV10-3	TRBJ2-1	TGTGCCATCAGTGCCGACAGGGACCTCACGTACAATGAGCAGTTCTTC	CAISADRDLTYNEQFF
.	15	TRBD1	TRBV5-1	TRBJ2-7	TGCGCCAGCAGCTTGACCGGGACAGTTGAGGGTCGGCAGTACTTC	CASSLTGTVEGRQYF
once	12	.	TRBV13	TRBJ2-7	TGTGCCAGCAGCTTATGGCCCTACGAGCAGTACTTC	CASSLWPYEQYF
once	16	TRBD1	TRBV5-8	TRBJ1-5	TGTGCCAGCAGCTTCACTGGGACAGCCTTCAATCAGCCCCAGCATTTT	CASSFTGTAFNQPQHF
.	14	TRBD2	TRBV30	TRBJ2-7	TGTGCCTGGAGTATAGGCGGGAGTTCCCACGAGCAGTACTTC	CAWSIGGSSHEQYF
.	15	TRBD1	TRBV30	TRBJ2-7	TGTGCCTGGAGTGTAGGGGGACAGGGCACCTACGAGCAGTACTTC	CAWSVGGQGTYEQYF
.	12	.	TRBV25-1	TRBJ1-2	TGTGCCAGCAGTTCTGCGGCGGGCACCTACACCTTC	CASSSAAGTYTF
.	16	.	TRBV28	TRBJ1-2	TGTGCCAGCAAAAAGACAGGCCGGACGGCTAACTATGGCTACACCTTC	CASKKTGRTANYGYTF
.	16	.	TRBV28	TRBJ1-2	TGTGCCAGCAGCGTTCCCGGGGGAGCGGTTGACTATGGCTACACCTTC	CASSVPGGAVDYGYTF
.	17	TRBD1	TRBV13	TRBJ1-6	TGTGCCAGCAGCTTAGCCCACAGGGGCTCCTATAATTCACCCCTCCACTTT	CASSLAHRGSYNSPLHF
few	15	.	TRBV28	TRBJ2-1	TGTGCCAGCAGTTTATTCGGCGGGACGGTGAATGAGCAGTTCTTC	CASSLFGGTVNEQFF
.	16	.	TRBV3-1/TRBV3-2	TRBJ1-6	TGTGCCAGCAGCCAAGATCCTCCGTCGAGTGATTCACCCCTCCACTTT	CASSQDPPSSDSPLHF
.	16	TRBD1	TRBV28	TRBJ1-5	TGTGCCAGCAGTTCCCGGACAGGGCCCTCCAATCAGCCCCAGCATTTT	CASSSRTGPSNQPQHF
.	17	TRBD2	TRBV7-6	TRBJ2-1	TGTGCCAGCAGCCGTGATTCCCTCGGGGGAGGGTTGAATGAGCAGTTCTTC	CASSRDSLGGGLNEQFF
.	13	.	TRBV25-1	TRBJ1-1	TGTGCCAGCGCTACCTGGGGGGTTACTGAAGCTTTCTTT	CASATWGVTEAFF
.	14	.	TRBV28	TRBJ2-7	TGTGCCAGCACCCAGACAGACCGATCCTACGAGCAGTACTTC	CASTQTDRSYEQYF
once	16	TRBD1	TRBV28	TRBJ1-2	TGTGCCAGCAGTCAAGATCGACAGGGTCTAATTTATGGCTACACCTTC	CASSQDRQGLIYGYTF
once	17	.	TRBV7-8	TRBJ1-3	TGTGCCAGCAGCTCAATGACAGCGTCACTCTCTGGAAACACCATATATTTT	CASSSMTASLSGNTIYF
.	14	TRBD1	TRBV2	TRBJ1-5	TGTGCCAGCAGTTTACAGGGGATGGATCAGCCCCAGCATTTT	CASSLQGMDQPQHF
few	15	.	TRBV10-2	TRBJ2-5	TGCGCCAGCAGTGAGTCGAAATCCGGCGGGGAGACCCAGTACTTC	CASSESKSGGETQYF
.	15	.	TRBV28	TRBJ2-7	TGTGCCAGCAGTCTCGAAAGGGGGAGAGGCTACGAGCAGTACTTC	CASSLERGRGYEQYF
.	14	TRBD1	TRBV7-9	TRBJ2-3	TGTGCCAGCAGCCTGGGGACAGACACAGATACGCAGTATTTT	CASSLGTDTDTQYF
.	14	.	TRBV28	TRBJ1-2	TGTGCCAGCATCAGCGGATTAACTCACTATGGCTACACCTTC	CASISGLTHYGYTF
.	13	.	TRBV12-3/TRBV12-4	TRBJ2-1	TGTGCCAGCAGTTTTAGTAGTCTTTATGAGCAGTTCTTC	CASSFSSLYEQFF
.	15	.	TRBV19	TRBJ1-5	TGTGCCAGTAGTCTCGGGGACTATAGCAATCAGCCCCAGCATTTT	CASSLGDYSNQPQHF